This is a list of T cell receptor beta chains from one sample in a study of beta chain features in type 1 diabetes. The method was immunoSEQ multiplex PCR; TCRdb's version includes in-frame clones alone and lacks a portion of them. The table has a few hundred thousand clones, about 23% seen once. Sequencing was carried out using naive CD4+ T cells from blood. Receptor source: a woman aged 30 to 39 with type 1 diabetes. Both conserved end residues are part of each CDR3. The D gene is left open where the match is weak. Clone size is given for some rows only: seen once, a few or many times, or a class if the clone is expanded.

D: TRBD1
V: TRBV18
length: 15
J: TRBJ2-2
size: .
CDR3: CASSLRTGNTGELFF
DNA: TGTGCCAGCTCACTCCGGACAGGGAACACCGGGGAGCTGTTTTTT

D: TRBD1
V: TRBV29-1
length: 12
J: TRBJ2-7
size: .
CDR3: CSVAWDSYEQYF
DNA: TGCAGCGTGGCCTGGGACAGCTACGAGCAGTACTTC

D: .
V: TRBV5-1
length: 20
J: TRBJ2-1
size: .
CDR3: CASSLRGPLLTGGYKNEQFF
DNA: TGCGCCAGCAGCTTGAGAGGTCCTCTCCTGACGGGCGGGTATAAAAATGAGCAGTTCTTC

D: .
V: TRBV5-1
length: 12
J: TRBJ2-5
size: few
CDR3: CASGSEGETQYF
DNA: TGCGCCAGCGGGTCGGAGGGAGAGACCCAGTACTTC

D: TRBD2
V: TRBV5-6
length: 17
J: TRBJ2-7
size: .
CDR3: CASSTSPGTSGSYEQYF
DNA: TGTGCCAGCAGCACGTCGCCCGGGACTAGCGGGAGCTACGAGCAGTACTTC

D: .
V: TRBV15
length: 14
J: TRBJ2-2
size: few
CDR3: CATSSDWNTGELFF
DNA: TGTGCCACCAGCAGCGACTGGAACACCGGGGAGCTGTTTTTT

D: TRBD2
V: TRBV7-2
length: 15
J: TRBJ2-7
size: .
CDR3: CASSLAAGGPDEQYF
DNA: TGTGCCAGCAGCTTAGCCGCGGGAGGGCCCGACGAGCAGTACTTC

D: TRBD1
V: TRBV13
length: 18
J: TRBJ2-6
size: few
CDR3: CASTPKTGPDPGANVLTF
DNA: TGTGCCAGCACCCCCAAGACAGGGCCTGACCCTGGGGCCAACGTCCTGACTTTC

D: TRBD1
V: TRBV5-1
length: 17
J: TRBJ2-6
size: few
CDR3: CASRLQGPNSGANVLTF
DNA: TGCGCCAGCAGGTTACAGGGGCCCAACTCTGGGGCCAACGTCCTGACTTTC

D: TRBD1
V: TRBV5-1
length: 15
J: TRBJ2-7
size: few
CDR3: CASSLLGDSSYEQYF
DNA: TGCGCCAGCAGCTTGTTGGGGGACAGCTCCTACGAGCAGTACTTC

D: TRBD1
V: TRBV30
length: 14
J: TRBJ2-7
size: .
CDR3: CAWTSGTGAYEQYF
DNA: TGTGCCTGGACCTCCGGGACAGGGGCCTACGAGCAGTACTTC

D: .
V: TRBV7-9
length: 11
J: TRBJ1-1
size: .
CDR3: CASSTAIEAFF
DNA: TGTGCCAGCAGTACAGCAATTGAAGCTTTCTTT

D: TRBD2
V: TRBV14
length: 17
J: TRBJ2-6
size: few
CDR3: CASSQRGLASGANVLTF
DNA: TGTGCCAGCAGCCAAAGGGGACTAGCATCTGGGGCCAACGTCCTGACTTTC

D: .
V: TRBV19
length: 16
J: TRBJ2-5
size: few
CDR3: CASSMERAVRRETQYF
DNA: TGTGCCAGTAGTATGGAACGTGCGGTCCGGAGGGAGACCCAGTACTTC

D: TRBD1
V: TRBV4-1
length: 14
J: TRBJ2-7
size: few
CDR3: CASSHPGQLYEQYF
DNA: TGCGCCAGCAGCCACCCGGGACAGCTCTACGAGCAGTACTTC

D: .
V: TRBV20-1
length: 11
J: TRBJ1-1
size: .
CDR3: CSANVAAEAFF
DNA: TGCAGTGCTAACGTAGCCGCCGAAGCTTTCTTT

D: .
V: TRBV6-6
length: 14
J: TRBJ2-5
size: .
CDR3: CASSYGGAQETQYF
DNA: TGTGCCAGCAGTTACGGCGGTGCCCAAGAGACCCAGTACTTC

D: TRBD1
V: TRBV13
length: 14
J: TRBJ1-2
size: .
CDR3: CASKGAGANYGYTF
DNA: TGTGCCAGCAAGGGGGCAGGAGCTAACTATGGCTACACCTTC

D: .
V: TRBV2
length: 14
J: TRBJ1-1
size: .
CDR3: CASSGTGTPTEAFF
DNA: TGTGCCAGCAGCGGAACCGGGACACCCACTGAAGCTTTCTTT

D: .
V: TRBV19
length: 12
J: TRBJ2-1
size: .
CDR3: CASSGFGGEQFF
DNA: TGTGCCAGTAGTGGTTTCGGGGGTGAGCAGTTCTTC

D: .
V: TRBV30
length: 14
J: TRBJ2-1
size: .
CDR3: CAWSVKGLLDSSFF
DNA: TGTGCCTGGAGTGTAAAGGGCTTGCTGGACTCAAGCTTCTTC

D: .
V: TRBV7-2
length: 14
J: TRBJ2-3
size: .
CDR3: CASSLSGSTDTQYF
DNA: TGTGCCAGCAGCTTAAGCGGGAGCACAGATACGCAGTATTTT

D: .
V: TRBV10-3
length: 13
J: TRBJ2-3
size: .
CDR3: CAISEGTTDTQYF
DNA: TGTGCCATCAGTGAAGGGACTACAGATACGCAGTATTTT

D: .
V: TRBV7-3
length: 14
J: TRBJ2-1
size: .
CDR3: CASSLITQNNEQFF
DNA: TGTGCCAGCAGCTTAATCACCCAGAACAATGAGCAGTTCTTC

D: .
V: TRBV28
length: 11
J: TRBJ1-2
size: .
CDR3: CASGQNYGYTF
DNA: TGTGCCAGCGGACAGAACTATGGCTACACCTTC

D: .
V: TRBV19
length: 15
J: TRBJ2-7
size: few
CDR3: CASSSSAVLAYEQYF
DNA: TGTGCCAGTAGTTCCAGCGCTGTCTTAGCCTACGAGCAGTACTTC

D: .
V: TRBV7-9
length: 14
J: TRBJ2-1
size: few
CDR3: CASSPLGRDNEQFF
DNA: TGTGCCAGCAGTCCATTGGGCAGGGACAATGAGCAGTTCTTC

D: TRBD2
V: TRBV5-6
length: 13
J: TRBJ2-3
size: .
CDR3: CASSGGVAGTQYF
DNA: TGTGCCAGCAGCGGTGGGGTAGCGGGGACGCAGTATTTT

D: TRBD2
V: TRBV9
length: 15
J: TRBJ2-1
size: few
CDR3: CASSVEAGAYNEQFF
DNA: TGTGCCAGCAGCGTCGAAGCGGGAGCCTACAATGAGCAGTTCTTC

D: .
V: TRBV25-1
length: 12
J: TRBJ2-7
size: few
CDR3: CASSAQGYEQYF
DNA: TGTGCCAGCAGTGCACAGGGCTACGAGCAGTACTTC